This T cell receptor beta chain originates from a study of blood T cell repertoires in COVID-19. About the study: Collection of acute and convalescent COVID-19 samples took place in the United States, Italy and Spain. T cells, B-cell-depleted T cells, or PBMCs supplied cDNA or gDNA.

The CDR3 runs 17 residues. Germline V gene data show CDR1 as LNHNV and CDR2 as YYDKDF (reference sequence). After removal of 1 base from V and 2 bases from J, the junction contained 7 bases not matched to a gene. The protocol was immunoSEQ multiplex PCR, while the TCRdb copy is restricted to in-frame clones and leaves out a portion. Of roughly 97,000 clones listed, about 87% are singletons. The gene calls are TRBV15 and TRBJ2-1; 8 bases line up with TRBD1. Sequenced input: peripheral blood. The receptor was derived from a human donor in a cohort sampled during active COVID-19. The CDR3 nucleotides are TGTGCCACCAGCAGAGGACACGACAGGGGACCCTACAATGAGCAGTTCTTC. It specifies CATSRGHDRGPYNEQFF.